The 24 T cell receptor beta chains in this list originate from one sample, sequenced in a study of CXCR3-negative and CXCR3-positive naive CD8 T cells. What these receptors recognize is not known. Regarding the study as a whole: Higher TRB CDR3 hydrophobicity marked CXCR3-positive naive cells relative to CXCR3-negative naive cells.

5' RACE that incorporated UMI labels was used to prepare the TRB cDNA libraries. TCRdb reprocessed the 5' RACE reads, with one entry per CDR3 protein and no DNA. The sample holds tens of thousands of distinct CDR3 sequences. What was sequenced was naive CXCR3+ CD8+ T cells from blood. Noted subset: CD45RO-CCR7+CD27+CD95- naive CD8+ T cells expressing CXCR3 (TNR3+). The receptor set was obtained from a human donor in good health. Some clones in this sample may be carry-over from other donors' samples.

The rearrangement joins TRBV5-5 to TRBJ2-3; the TCRdb call, TRBD1, lacks DNA for checking. Germline values: CDR1 SGHKS, CDR2 YYEKEE (reference sequence). There are 16 residues in the CDR3. CDR3 region: CASSFRIGILTDTQYF.

The chain carries TRBV4-3 and TRBJ1-4; TCRdb's assignment of TRBD1 cannot be checked, as there is no DNA. The CDR3 is made up of 16 amino acids. CDR1 is LGHNA, CDR2 YSLEER, per germline. The CDR3 sequence is CASSPLPGTGDEKLFF.

This chain links TRBV25-1 with TRBJ2-7. CDR1 and CDR2 from the germline V gene are MGHDK and SYGVNS. The CDR3 covers 12 residues. This CDR3 reads CASRTPMGEQYF.

The V and J genes are TRBV20-1 and TRBJ1-5; TCRdb gives TRBD1 as the D gene, but with no DNA this cannot be confirmed. The germline gives CDR1 DFQATT, CDR2 SNEGSKA (reference sequence). The CDR3 sequence is 16 residues long. The CDR3 loop is CSARDFARGDNQPQHF.

This chain uses TRBV29-1 with TRBJ2-1; the TCRdb D gene call, TRBD1, has no DNA to confirm it. The CDR3 contains 16 residues. The germline CDR1 and CDR2 sequences are SQVTM and ANQGSEA. CDR3 residues: CSVEDGLQVYFIEQFF.

V usage is TRBV3-1 and J usage is TRBJ1-1; TCRdb returns TRBD1, unconfirmable since there is no DNA. This CDR3 is 15 amino acids long. The germline gives CDR1 LGHDT, CDR2 YNNKEL (reference sequence). The CDR3 here is CASSRSDRGDTEAFF.

The CDR3 here is CASSPGTGKLSYEQYF. J is TRBJ2-7 and V is TRBV7-8; the D gene TCRdb calls, TRBD1, cannot be checked with no DNA. CDR3 length: 16 residues. The germline V gene encodes CDR1 SGHVS and CDR2 FQNEAQ.

This sequence joins TRBV9 and TRBJ2-7. The CDR3 sequence is 16 residues long. In germline, CDR1 is SGDLS, CDR2 YYNGEE. This chain's CDR3 is CASSVGVEESSYEQYF.

V is TRBV5-5 and J is TRBJ1-2. Germline V gives CDR1 SGHKS, CDR2 YYEKEE (reference sequence). CDR3 size: 15 residues. The CDR3 loop reads CASSLVVGSNYGYTF.

The chain carries TRBV12-3 or TRBV12-4 and TRBJ2-1; TCRdb names TRBD1, which stays unverified in the absence of DNA. The CDR3 sequence is 11 residues long. The CDR3 reads CASDSDNEQFF.

The chain joins TRBV7-9 to TRBJ2-5; checking the TCRdb D call of TRBD1 is not possible without DNA. Germline CDR1 SEHNR, CDR2 FQNEAQ (reference sequence). The CDR3 consists of 17 residues. This CDR3 reads CASSSTEQDATQETQYF.

The genes are TRBV4-2 and TRBJ2-7; as DNA is missing, the TRBD1 call by TCRdb cannot be tested. This CDR3 is 17 amino acids long. Germline-derived CDR1 and CDR2 are LGHNA and YNFKEQ. The CDR3 loop reads CASSQVGATELSYEQYF.

This CDR3 is CASTLGENYGYTF. The chain links TRBV7-9 to TRBJ1-2; absent DNA, TCRdb's TRBD1 call cannot be checked. Germline-derived CDR1 and CDR2 are SEHNR and FQNEAQ (reference sequence). The CDR3 covers 13 residues.

This chain connects TRBV29-1 to TRBJ2-7. The germline gives CDR1 SQVTM, CDR2 ANQGSEA. This CDR3 contains 13 residues. The CDR3 sequence: CSVRPESSYEQYF.

The CDR3: CASSPRQGKIYNEQFF. The rearrangement links TRBV28 to TRBJ2-1; with no DNA, the TCRdb D assignment of TRBD1 cannot be verified. This CDR3 spans 16 amino acids. Germline V CDR1 and CDR2: MDHEN, SYDVKM. Full variable domain (rest looked up from reference TRBV28 and TRBJ2-1): DVKVTQSSRYLVKRTGEKVFLECVQDMDHENMFWYRQDPGLGLRLIYFSYDVKMKEKGDIPEGYSVSREKKERFSLILESASTNQTSMYLCASSPRQGKIYNEQFFGPGTRLTVL.

The chain uses TRBV20-1 and TRBJ1-2; checking the TCRdb D call of TRBD1 is not possible without DNA. Germline lookup yields CDR1 DFQATT and CDR2 SNEGSKA (reference sequence). CDR3 length equals 12 residues. CDR3 sequence: CSAPPRGYGYTF.

This sequence joins TRBV11-3 and TRBJ1-1; TCRdb's D call of TRBD1 is untestable without DNA. The CDR3 runs 13 residues. The germline gives CDR1 SGHNT, CDR2 YENEEA. The CDR3: CATRGSGDTEAFF.

The rearrangement links TRBV7-6 to TRBJ2-3. Germline V CDR1 and CDR2: SGHVS, FNYEAQ. The CDR3 extends over 12 amino acids. CDR3 amino acids: CASSPAADTQYF.

The chain combines TRBV28 with TRBJ1-1. Germline CDR1 reads MDHEN; CDR2 reads SYDVKM. The CDR3 spans 16 residues. CDR3 protein: CASSFWASYEDTEAFF. Variable domain in full (rest from reference TRBV28 and TRBJ1-1): DVKVTQSSRYLVKRTGEKVFLECVQDMDHENMFWYRQDPGLGLRLIYFSYDVKMKEKGDIPEGYSVSREKKERFSLILESASTNQTSMYLCASSFWASYEDTEAFFGQGTRLTVV.

V is TRBV29-1 and J is TRBJ2-2; TCRdb proposes TRBD1, but this gene call is untestable without DNA. This CDR3 has 13 amino acids. Germline CDR1 SQVTM, CDR2 ANQGSEA. The chain's CDR3 is CSAIRATTGELFF.

This chain uses TRBV29-1 with TRBJ1-1. In germline, CDR1 is SQVTM, CDR2 ANQGSEA. The CDR3 is made up of 14 amino acids. CDR3: CSVEGGGVVPEAFF.

The chain joins TRBV27 to TRBJ2-3. The CDR3 is made up of 13 amino acids. The V gene's germline CDR1 is MNHEY and CDR2 SMNVEV (reference sequence). The CDR3 spells CASSPASTDTQYF.

This rearrangement joins TRBV13 to TRBJ1-6; TCRdb outputs TRBD1, but without DNA this stays unchecked. There are 11 residues in the CDR3. Germline V gene lookup returns CDR1 PRHDT and CDR2 FYEKMQ (reference sequence). CDR3 sequence reads: CASSSDRGLHF.

The chain uses TRBV6-1 and TRBJ2-1. The CDR3 has 12 residues. CDR1 MNHNS and CDR2 SASEGT come from the germline V gene. This CDR3 is CASHLCWYEQFF.